This TCR beta chain was sequenced for a study of blood T cells in healthy people across ages. Study in general: Every two T cells gave about one barcoded beta molecule via template switching. Regarding the study as a whole: Expanded clonotype shifts may have been confounded, as the donors had an unknown CMV status.

Notes on this clonotype: Its target is not known.

It was with a sample-barcoded 5' primer and a J-beta primer mix that a second PCR of roughly 7 to 12 cycles was run. The template-switch adaptor was a 5' adaptor with 12 random nucleotides. It tagged each cDNA molecule. All samples yielded 2.5 million or more CDR3-containing paired-end reads. Via MiXCR, TCRdb re-called the 5' RACE reads, giving one row per CDR3 protein. The repertoire holds over 1,500,000 distinct CDR3 sequences, with 39% as singletons. Sequenced sample: blood. This sequence originates from a human donor in good health.

CDR3 sequence: CASSSRQTSTDTQYF. CDR3 coding DNA: TGTGCCAGCAGCTCCCGACAGACTAGCACAGATACGCAGTATTTT. The chain has TRBV7-8 and TRBJ2-3, with D perhaps matching TRBD1 (5 bases). The CDR3 has 15 amino acids. CDR1 is SGHVS, CDR2 FQNEAQ, per germline. Trimming took off 4 bases at V and 0 bases at J, with 11 bases between the two ends.